This T cell receptor beta chain was sequenced in a study of blood T cell repertoires in COVID-19. Overall study context: Italy, Spain and the United States were the sources of the convalescent and acute COVID-19 samples. PBMCs, B-cell-depleted T cells, or T cells were the source of the cDNA or gDNA that made up the material.

V gave up 2 bases and J gave up 5 bases; unmatched junction bases: 9. Germline CDR1 reads MNHEY; CDR2 reads SMNVEV (reference sequence). There are 17 residues in the CDR3. Original data processing: Amplification with reference gene primers provided the estimates of nucleated cell counts. Using immunoSEQ multiplex PCR, the repertoire was profiled, and TCRdb retains in-frame clones only, with some absent. V, J and clone size were drawn from that table, and D and trimming were deduced from the DNA. This sample has approximately 150,000 clones, with approximately 78% found just once. V and J are TRBV27 and TRBJ2-5, with 12 bases that match TRBD1. The sequence derives from a human donor in a cohort sampled during active COVID-19. The specimen sequenced was peripheral blood. CDR3 sequence reads: CASSLGRDRGLRETQYF. The CDR3 bases are TGTGCCAGCAGTTTAGGCCGGGACAGGGGGCTTCGGGAGACCCAGTACTTC.